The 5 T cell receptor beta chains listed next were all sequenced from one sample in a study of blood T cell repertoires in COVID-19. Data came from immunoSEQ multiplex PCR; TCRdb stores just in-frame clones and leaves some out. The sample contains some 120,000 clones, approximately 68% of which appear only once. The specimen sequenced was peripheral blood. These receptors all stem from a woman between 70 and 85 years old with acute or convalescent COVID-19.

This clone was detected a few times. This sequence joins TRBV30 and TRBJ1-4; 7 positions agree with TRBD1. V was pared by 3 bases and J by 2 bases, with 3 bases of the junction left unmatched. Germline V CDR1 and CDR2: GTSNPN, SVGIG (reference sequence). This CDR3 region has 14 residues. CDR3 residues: CAWSDRVTNEKLFF. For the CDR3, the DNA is TGTGCCTGGAGCGACAGGGTGACTAATGAAAAACTGTTTTTT.

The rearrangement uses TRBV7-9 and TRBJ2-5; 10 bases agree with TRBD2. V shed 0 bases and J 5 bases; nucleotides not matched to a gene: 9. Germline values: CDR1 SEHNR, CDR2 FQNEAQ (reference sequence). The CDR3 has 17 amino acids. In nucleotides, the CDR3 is TGTGCCAGCAGCTTAGCCCCTCTAGCGGGAGTGGGGGAGACCCAGTACTTC. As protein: CASSLAPLAGVGETQYF.

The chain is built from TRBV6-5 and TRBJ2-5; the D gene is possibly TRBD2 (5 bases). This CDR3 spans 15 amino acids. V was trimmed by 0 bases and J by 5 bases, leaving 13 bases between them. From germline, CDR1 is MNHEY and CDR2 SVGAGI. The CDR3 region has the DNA TGTGCCAGCAGTTACTCCAAGCTTCGAGGGGAGACCCAGTACTTC. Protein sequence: CASSYSKLRGETQYF.

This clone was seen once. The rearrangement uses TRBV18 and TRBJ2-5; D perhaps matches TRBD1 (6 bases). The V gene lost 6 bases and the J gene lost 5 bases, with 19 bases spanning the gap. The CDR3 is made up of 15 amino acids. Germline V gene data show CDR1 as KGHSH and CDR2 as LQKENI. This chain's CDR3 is CASSLAGARGETQYF. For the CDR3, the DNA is TGTGCCAGCTCCCTGGCAGGCGCGAGGGGGGAGACCCAGTACTTC.

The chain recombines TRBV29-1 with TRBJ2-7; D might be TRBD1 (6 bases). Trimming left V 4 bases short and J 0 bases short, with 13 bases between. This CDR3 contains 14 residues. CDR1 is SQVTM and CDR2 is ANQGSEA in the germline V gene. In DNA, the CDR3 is TGCAGCGTTGTTCCAGGGGATAGCTCCTACGAGCAGTACTTC. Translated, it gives CSVVPGDSSYEQYF.